A selection of T cell receptor beta chains follows, all from one sample in a study of CD8 T cells in ankylosing spondylitis. TCRdb processed the 5' RACE reads anew with MiXCR; each CDR3 protein has one entry. This table has 200,000 to 250,000 distinct CDR3 sequences, about 7% appearing once. The sequencing input was blood, either unsorted or a sorted T cell fraction (not recorded which). The receptors were sampled from a male donor with ankylosing spondylitis. The CDR3 runs from the conserved cysteine through the conserved F or W. Each record gives: clone size, V gene, D gene, J gene, CDR3 protein, CDR3 DNA. The D gene is left open where the match is weak. Only some rows state a clone size, as once, few, many or a class for expanded clones.

abundance: many; v_gene: TRBV7-9; d_gene: -; j_gene: TRBJ2-2; CDR3aa: CASEPRTSLNTGELFF; CDR3nt: TGTGCCAGCGAACCCCGGACGTCCTTAAACACCGGGGAGCTGTTTTTT
abundance: few; v_gene: TRBV7-3; d_gene: TRBD2; j_gene: TRBJ2-5; CDR3aa: CASRPSGGAGETQYF; CDR3nt: TGTGCCAGCCGCCCTAGCGGGGGGGCTGGAGAGACCCAGTACTTC
abundance: few; v_gene: TRBV7-2; d_gene: TRBD1; j_gene: TRBJ2-7; CDR3aa: CASSNIRDRSYEQYF; CDR3nt: TGTGCCAGCAGCAATATCCGGGACAGGAGTTACGAGCAGTACTTC
abundance: many; v_gene: TRBV7-6; d_gene: TRBD1; j_gene: TRBJ1-2; CDR3aa: CASSLGTDYGYTF; CDR3nt: TGTGCCAGCAGCCTCGGGACAGACTATGGCTACACCTTC
abundance: many; v_gene: TRBV5-1; d_gene: -; j_gene: TRBJ2-1; CDR3aa: CASSPSGGTDEQFF; CDR3nt: TGCGCCAGCAGCCCCAGTGGAGGGACGGATGAGCAGTTCTTC
abundance: -; v_gene: TRBV6-5; d_gene: TRBD2; j_gene: TRBJ2-2; CDR3aa: CASSSLLAPGELFF; CDR3nt: TGTGCCAGCAGTTCCCTACTAGCGCCCGGGGAGCTGTTTTTT
abundance: many; v_gene: TRBV6-5; d_gene: -; j_gene: TRBJ1-2; CDR3aa: CASSYSIGTDYGYTF; CDR3nt: TGTGCCAGCAGTTACTCGATCGGGACTGACTATGGCTACACCTTC
abundance: many; v_gene: TRBV7-8; d_gene: TRBD2; j_gene: TRBJ2-3; CDR3aa: CASSLAAASTDTQYF; CDR3nt: TGTGCCAGCAGCCTAGCGGCCGCTAGCACAGATACGCAGTATTTT
abundance: many; v_gene: TRBV15; d_gene: TRBD2; j_gene: TRBJ2-7; CDR3aa: CATSRGTGTSPYEQYF; CDR3nt: TGTGCCACCAGCAGAGGGACCGGGACTAGCCCTTACGAGCAGTACTTC
abundance: few; v_gene: TRBV11-2; d_gene: TRBD1; j_gene: TRBJ2-3; CDR3aa: CASSLGPGTGADTQYF; CDR3nt: TGTGCCAGCAGCTTAGGACCGGGCACAGGGGCAGATACGCAGTATTTT
abundance: many; v_gene: TRBV20-1; d_gene: -; j_gene: TRBJ2-7; CDR3aa: CSARDYFGTVAYEQYF; CDR3nt: TGCAGTGCTAGAGATTATTTTGGGACGGTCGCCTACGAGCAGTACTTC
abundance: -; v_gene: TRBV19; d_gene: -; j_gene: TRBJ2-5; CDR3aa: CASSIDRGQETQYF; CDR3nt: TGTGCCAGTAGTATAGATAGGGGGCAAGAGACCCAGTACTTC
abundance: -; v_gene: TRBV4-3; d_gene: -; j_gene: TRBJ2-2; CDR3aa: CASSQSGAQPTGELFF; CDR3nt: TGCGCCAGCAGCCAAAGTGGCGCACAGCCCACCGGGGAGCTGTTTTTT
abundance: -; v_gene: TRBV9; d_gene: -; j_gene: TRBJ1-1; CDR3aa: CASSVVPEAFF; CDR3nt: TGTGCCAGCAGCGTAGTTCCTGAAGCTTTCTTT
abundance: many; v_gene: TRBV28; d_gene: -; j_gene: TRBJ2-1; CDR3aa: CASSLVVSSYNEQFF; CDR3nt: TGTGCCAGCAGTTTGGTCGTTAGCTCCTACAATGAGCAGTTCTTC
abundance: many; v_gene: TRBV29-1; d_gene: -; j_gene: TRBJ1-2; CDR3aa: CSVGQPYGYTF; CDR3nt: TGCAGCGTCGGACAGCCGTATGGCTACACCTTC
abundance: many; v_gene: TRBV3-1; d_gene: -; j_gene: TRBJ2-7; CDR3aa: CASSPLPGNMNYEQYF; CDR3nt: TGTGCCAGCAGCCCACTTCCGGGGAATATGAACTACGAGCAGTACTTC
abundance: few; v_gene: TRBV20-1; d_gene: -; j_gene: TRBJ1-6; CDR3aa: CSARGRGGSPLHF; CDR3nt: TGCAGTGCTAGAGGGCGAGGTGGGTCACCCCTCCACTTT
abundance: many; v_gene: TRBV20-1; d_gene: -; j_gene: TRBJ2-7; CDR3aa: CSARPGDGYF; CDR3nt: TGCAGTGCTAGACCCGGGGATGGGTACTTC
abundance: many; v_gene: TRBV4-3; d_gene: -; j_gene: TRBJ1-5; CDR3aa: CASSQVPGQPQHF; CDR3nt: TGCGCCAGCAGCCAAGTTCCGGGCCAGCCCCAGCATTTT
abundance: few; v_gene: TRBV19; d_gene: TRBD2; j_gene: TRBJ2-1; CDR3aa: CATKREGFFF; CDR3nt: TGTGCCACGAAGCGGGAGGGTTTCTTCTTC
abundance: few; v_gene: TRBV7-8; d_gene: TRBD2; j_gene: TRBJ2-1; CDR3aa: CASSLGLAVEQFF; CDR3nt: TGTGCCAGCAGCTTAGGCCTAGCGGTTGAGCAGTTCTTC
abundance: many; v_gene: TRBV7-2; d_gene: -; j_gene: TRBJ1-3; CDR3aa: CASSRRGNSTGNTIYF; CDR3nt: TGTGCCAGCAGCCGGCGGGGGAATTCCACTGGAAACACCATATATTTT
abundance: many; v_gene: TRBV15; d_gene: -; j_gene: TRBJ1-1; CDR3aa: CATSGLREWGTEAFF; CDR3nt: TGTGCCACCAGCGGACTTAGGGAGTGGGGCACTGAAGCTTTCTTT
abundance: many; v_gene: TRBV20-1; d_gene: TRBD2; j_gene: TRBJ2-1; CDR3aa: CSASVAGGINEQFF; CDR3nt: TGCAGTGCTAGTGTAGCGGGAGGTATCAATGAGCAGTTCTTC
abundance: many; v_gene: TRBV4-3; d_gene: -; j_gene: TRBJ2-6; CDR3aa: CASSQGTGSGANVLTF; CDR3nt: TGCGCCAGCAGCCAAGGTACGGGCTCTGGGGCCAACGTCCTGACTTTC
abundance: -; v_gene: TRBV4-3; d_gene: TRBD1; j_gene: TRBJ2-7; CDR3aa: CASSQDIGDRGSYEQYF; CDR3nt: TGCGCCAGCAGCCAAGATATAGGGGACAGGGGTTCCTACGAGCAGTACTTC
abundance: many; v_gene: TRBV4-1; d_gene: -; j_gene: TRBJ2-2; CDR3aa: CASSFRDPGLGELFF; CDR3nt: TGCGCCAGCAGCTTCCGGGACCCGGGATTAGGGGAGCTGTTTTTT
abundance: many; v_gene: TRBV7-2; d_gene: -; j_gene: TRBJ1-1; CDR3aa: CASSPGRFMNTEAFF; CDR3nt: TGTGCCAGCAGCCCGGGACGTTTTATGAACACTGAAGCTTTCTTT
abundance: few; v_gene: TRBV3-1; d_gene: TRBD1; j_gene: TRBJ2-7; CDR3aa: CASSSGQGEEQYF; CDR3nt: TGTGCCAGCAGCTCAGGACAGGGAGAAGAGCAGTACTTC
abundance: -; v_gene: TRBV9; d_gene: -; j_gene: TRBJ2-7; CDR3aa: CASSVGGGVDEQYF; CDR3nt: TGTGCCAGCAGCGTAGGAGGAGGGGTCGACGAGCAGTACTTC
abundance: -; v_gene: TRBV28; d_gene: TRBD2; j_gene: TRBJ2-7; CDR3aa: CASSLTSGRAGEQYF; CDR3nt: TGTGCCAGCAGCCTGACTAGCGGGAGGGCCGGGGAGCAGTACTTC
abundance: -; v_gene: TRBV7-2; d_gene: -; j_gene: TRBJ2-1; CDR3aa: CASSLDRARGDEQFF; CDR3nt: TGTGCCAGCAGCTTAGACAGGGCCAGAGGCGATGAGCAGTTCTTC
abundance: many; v_gene: TRBV20-1; d_gene: -; j_gene: TRBJ2-7; CDR3aa: CSARPTGLHEQYF; CDR3nt: TGCAGTGCTAGACCCACAGGGCTGCACGAGCAGTACTTC
abundance: many; v_gene: TRBV6-1; d_gene: -; j_gene: TRBJ2-3; CDR3aa: CASRPSSVVGTQYF; CDR3nt: TGTGCCAGCAGGCCATCGTCAGTGGTGGGTACGCAGTATTTT
abundance: many; v_gene: TRBV27; d_gene: -; j_gene: TRBJ1-2; CDR3aa: CASRSEGHPYGYTF; CDR3nt: TGTGCCAGCAGGTCTGAGGGACACCCCTATGGCTACACCTTC
abundance: many; v_gene: TRBV6-2/TRBV6-3; d_gene: -; j_gene: TRBJ2-3; CDR3aa: CASSSGVGWTDTQYF; CDR3nt: TGTGCCAGCAGCTCTGGGGTTGGGTGGACAGATACGCAGTATTTT
abundance: many; v_gene: TRBV27; d_gene: TRBD2; j_gene: TRBJ2-3; CDR3aa: CATRLAGGRTDTQYF; CDR3nt: TGTGCCACCAGACTAGCGGGAGGCCGAACAGATACGCAGTATTTT
abundance: -; v_gene: TRBV4-2; d_gene: -; j_gene: TRBJ1-1; CDR3aa: CASSPDEGLGTEAFF; CDR3nt: TGTGCCAGCAGCCCGGATGAGGGCCTAGGGACTGAAGCTTTCTTT
abundance: many; v_gene: TRBV6-2/TRBV6-3; d_gene: -; j_gene: TRBJ1-1; CDR3aa: CASSSTYRDMSNTEAFF; CDR3nt: TGTGCCAGCAGTAGCACCTACCGGGACATGTCGAACACTGAAGCTTTCTTT
abundance: many; v_gene: TRBV28; d_gene: TRBD1; j_gene: TRBJ2-7; CDR3aa: CASSLSNRGYEQYF; CDR3nt: TGTGCCAGCAGTTTATCAAACAGGGGCTACGAGCAGTACTTC
abundance: many; v_gene: TRBV5-1; d_gene: TRBD2; j_gene: TRBJ2-2; CDR3aa: CASSDRAVWLAGARNTGELFF; CDR3nt: TGCGCCAGCAGTGACCGGGCTGTATGGCTAGCGGGGGCGCGGAACACCGGGGAGCTGTTTTTT
abundance: few; v_gene: TRBV7-9; d_gene: -; j_gene: TRBJ2-1; CDR3aa: CASSSPGASYNEQFF; CDR3nt: TGTGCCAGCAGTTCCCCAGGGGCCTCCTACAATGAGCAGTTCTTC
abundance: -; v_gene: TRBV7-9; d_gene: -; j_gene: TRBJ1-2; CDR3aa: CASSLGPTNYGYTF; CDR3nt: TGTGCCAGCAGCTTAGGACCCACTAACTATGGCTACACCTTC
abundance: many; v_gene: TRBV4-3; d_gene: -; j_gene: TRBJ1-1; CDR3aa: CASSQELAGWNTEAFF; CDR3nt: TGCGCCAGCAGCCAAGAGTTGGCAGGGTGGAACACTGAAGCTTTCTTT
abundance: many; v_gene: TRBV4-1; d_gene: -; j_gene: TRBJ1-5; CDR3aa: CASSQDRGAGALGAQHF; CDR3nt: TGCGCCAGCAGCCAAGATCGGGGGGCAGGGGCCCTAGGGGCCCAGCATTTT
abundance: many; v_gene: TRBV5-6; d_gene: TRBD1; j_gene: TRBJ1-2; CDR3aa: CASSPRTGQGPRAGYTF; CDR3nt: TGTGCCAGCAGCCCCAGGACGGGACAGGGCCCCAGAGCTGGCTACACCTTC
abundance: many; v_gene: TRBV9; d_gene: -; j_gene: TRBJ2-1; CDR3aa: CASSVRERDEQFF; CDR3nt: TGTGCCAGCAGCGTAAGGGAGCGAGATGAGCAGTTCTTC
abundance: many; v_gene: TRBV28; d_gene: TRBD2; j_gene: TRBJ2-3; CDR3aa: CASSFPAGGLADTQYF; CDR3nt: TGTGCCAGCAGTTTCCCAGCGGGAGGGCTAGCAGATACGCAGTATTTT
abundance: many; v_gene: TRBV11-1; d_gene: -; j_gene: TRBJ1-1; CDR3aa: CASSKSPGQLFNTEAFF; CDR3nt: TGTGCCAGCAGCAAAAGTCCCGGACAACTATTTAACACTGAAGCTTTCTTT
abundance: many; v_gene: TRBV6-4; d_gene: -; j_gene: TRBJ2-1; CDR3aa: CASSDSGSSYNEQFF; CDR3nt: TGTGCCAGCAGTGACTCTGGGAGCTCCTACAATGAGCAGTTCTTC
abundance: many; v_gene: TRBV6-2/TRBV6-3; d_gene: -; j_gene: TRBJ1-1; CDR3aa: CASSYSGLLEGTEAFF; CDR3nt: TGTGCCAGCAGTTACTCCGGCCTGCTGGAGGGCACTGAAGCTTTCTTT
abundance: many; v_gene: TRBV16; d_gene: TRBD1; j_gene: TRBJ2-7; CDR3aa: CASSRYRTGDSYEQYF; CDR3nt: TGTGCCAGCAGCCGATACCGGACAGGGGACTCCTACGAGCAGTACTTC
abundance: many; v_gene: TRBV29-1; d_gene: -; j_gene: TRBJ2-1; CDR3aa: CHGRGTYNEQFF; CDR3nt: TGCCACGGGAGAGGGACCTACAATGAGCAGTTCTTC
abundance: many; v_gene: TRBV4-3; d_gene: -; j_gene: TRBJ2-4; CDR3aa: CASSPDESLPGAKNIQYF; CDR3nt: TGCGCCAGCAGCCCCGACGAATCACTACCTGGGGCCAAAAACATTCAGTACTTC
abundance: few; v_gene: TRBV5-6; d_gene: -; j_gene: TRBJ1-4; CDR3aa: CASSPRARVNEKLFF; CDR3nt: TGTGCCAGCAGCCCCCGGGCCAGGGTAAATGAAAAACTGTTTTTT